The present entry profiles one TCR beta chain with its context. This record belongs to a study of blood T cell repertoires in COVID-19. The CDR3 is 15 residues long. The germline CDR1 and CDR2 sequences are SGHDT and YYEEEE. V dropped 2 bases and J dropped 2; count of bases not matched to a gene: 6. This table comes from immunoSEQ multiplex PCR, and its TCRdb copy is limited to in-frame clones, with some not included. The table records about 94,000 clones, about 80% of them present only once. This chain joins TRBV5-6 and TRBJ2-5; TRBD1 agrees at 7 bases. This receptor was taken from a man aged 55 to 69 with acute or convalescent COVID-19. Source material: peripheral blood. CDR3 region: CASSFPGTVQETQYF. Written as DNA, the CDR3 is TGTGCCAGCAGCTTCCCCGGGACAGTTCAAGAGACCCAGTACTTC. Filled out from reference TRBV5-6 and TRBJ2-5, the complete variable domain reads DAGVTQSPTHLIKTRGQQVTLRCSPKSGHDTVSWYQQALGQGPQFIFQYYEEEERQRGNFPDRFSGHQFPNYSSELNVNALLLGDSALYLCASSFPGTVQETQYFGPGTRLLVL.